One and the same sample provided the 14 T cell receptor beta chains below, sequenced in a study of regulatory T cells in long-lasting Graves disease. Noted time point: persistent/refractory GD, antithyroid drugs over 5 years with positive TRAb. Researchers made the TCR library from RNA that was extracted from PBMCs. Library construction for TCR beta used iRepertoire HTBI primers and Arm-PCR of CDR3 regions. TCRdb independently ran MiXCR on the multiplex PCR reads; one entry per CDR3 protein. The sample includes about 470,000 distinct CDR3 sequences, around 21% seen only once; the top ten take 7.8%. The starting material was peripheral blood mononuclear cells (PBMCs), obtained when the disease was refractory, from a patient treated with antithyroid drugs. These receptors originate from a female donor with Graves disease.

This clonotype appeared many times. CDR3 sequence reads: CASSKAGGKTTEAFF. The CDR3 bases are TGTGCCAGTAGTAAAGCAGGGGGGAAAACCACTGAAGCTTTCTTT. J is TRBJ1-1 and V is TRBV19; 7 bases agree with TRBD1. V shed 4 bases and J 4 bases; nucleotides not matched to a gene: 9. Germline-derived CDR1 and CDR2 are LNHDA and SQIVND (reference sequence). The CDR3 length is 15 residues.

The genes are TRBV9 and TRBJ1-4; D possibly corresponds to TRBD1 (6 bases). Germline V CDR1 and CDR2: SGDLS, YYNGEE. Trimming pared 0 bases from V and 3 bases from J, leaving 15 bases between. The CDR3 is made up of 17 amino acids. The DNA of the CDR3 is TGTGCCAGCAGCGTAGATGGGGGCGCCAGGGCTAATGAAAAACTGTTTTTT. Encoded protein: CASSVDGGARANEKLFF. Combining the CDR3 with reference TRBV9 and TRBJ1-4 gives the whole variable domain DSGVTQTPKHLITATGQRVTLRCSPRSGDLSVYWYQQSLDQGLQFLIQYYNGEERAKGNILERFSAQQFPDLHSELNLSSLELGDSALYFCASSVDGGARANEKLFFGSGTQLSVL.

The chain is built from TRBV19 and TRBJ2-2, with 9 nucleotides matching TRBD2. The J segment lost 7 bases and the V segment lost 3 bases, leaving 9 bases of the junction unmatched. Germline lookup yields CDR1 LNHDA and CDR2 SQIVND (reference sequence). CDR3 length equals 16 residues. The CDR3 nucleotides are TGTGCCAGTAGTATTGGCGGGAGGGCCAGGGACGGGGAGCTGTTTTTT. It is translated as CASSIGGRARDGELFF.

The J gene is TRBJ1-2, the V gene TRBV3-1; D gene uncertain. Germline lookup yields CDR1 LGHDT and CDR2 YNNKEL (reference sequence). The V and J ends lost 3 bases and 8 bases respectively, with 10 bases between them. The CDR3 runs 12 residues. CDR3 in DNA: TGTGCCAGCAGCCACGGCTTGCTGGGCTACACCTTC. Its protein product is CASSHGLLGYTF. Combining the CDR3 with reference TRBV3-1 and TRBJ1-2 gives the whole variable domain DTAVSQTPKYLVTQMGNDKSIKCEQNLGHDTMYWYKQDSKKFLKIMFSYNNKELIINETVPNRFSPKSPDKAHLNLHINSLELGDSAVYFCASSHGLLGYTFGSGTRLTVV.

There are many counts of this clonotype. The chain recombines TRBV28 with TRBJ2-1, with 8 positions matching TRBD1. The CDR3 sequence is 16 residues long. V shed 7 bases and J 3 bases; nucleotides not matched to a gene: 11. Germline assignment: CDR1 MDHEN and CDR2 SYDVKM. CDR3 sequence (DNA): TGTGCCAGCACCCATTGGGGACAGGCCAGCTACAATGAGCAGTTCTTC. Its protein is CASTHWGQASYNEQFF.

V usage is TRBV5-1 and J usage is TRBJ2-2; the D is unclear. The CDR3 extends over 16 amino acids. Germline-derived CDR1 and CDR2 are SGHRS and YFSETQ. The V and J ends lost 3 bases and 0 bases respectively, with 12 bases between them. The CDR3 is CASSSRTRANTGELFF. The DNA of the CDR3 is TGCGCCAGCAGCTCCCGGACGCGAGCGAACACCGGGGAGCTGTTTTTT.

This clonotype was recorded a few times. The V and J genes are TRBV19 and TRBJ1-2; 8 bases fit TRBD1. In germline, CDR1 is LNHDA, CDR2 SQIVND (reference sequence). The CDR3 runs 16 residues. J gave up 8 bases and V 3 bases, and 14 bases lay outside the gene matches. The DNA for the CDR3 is TGTGCCAGTAGTATCCTTGCGACAGGGGTCCTTGGGGGCTACACCTTC. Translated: CASSILATGVLGGYTF.

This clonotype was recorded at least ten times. CDR3 sequence: CASSPSGFSGSGEQYF. The DNA of the CDR3 is TGTGCCAGCAGCCCATCAGGTTTTAGCGGGAGCGGCGAGCAGTACTTC. The chain employs TRBV28 and TRBJ2-7; 9 bases fit TRBD2. The CDR3 sequence is 16 residues long. Unmatched junction bases numbered 15, after V lost 6 bases and J lost 6 bases. CDR1 is MDHEN, CDR2 SYDVKM, per germline.

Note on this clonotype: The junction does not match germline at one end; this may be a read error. The CDR3 sequence is CASSIESRSYGQYF. The CDR3 nucleotides are TGTGCCAGTAGTATAGAATCAAGATCCTACGGGCAGTACTTC. The chain recombines TRBV19 with TRBJ2-7, with D hard to call. Germline V CDR1 and CDR2: LNHDA, SQIVND (reference sequence). CDR3 length: 14 residues. Supplemented by reference TRBV19 and TRBJ2-7, the full variable domain reads DGGITQSPKYLFRKEGQNVTLSCEQNLNHDAMYWYRQDPGQGLRLIYYSQIVNDFQKGDIAEGYSVSREKKESFPLTVTSAQKNPTAFYLCASSIESRSYGQYFGPGTRLTVT.

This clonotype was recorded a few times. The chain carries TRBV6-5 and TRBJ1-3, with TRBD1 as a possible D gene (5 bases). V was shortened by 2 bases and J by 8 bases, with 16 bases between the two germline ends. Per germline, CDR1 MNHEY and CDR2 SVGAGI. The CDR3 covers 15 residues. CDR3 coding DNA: TGTGCCAGCAGTTACGCGGGACCTTTTAGGGACACCATATATTTT. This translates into CASSYAGPFRDTIYF.

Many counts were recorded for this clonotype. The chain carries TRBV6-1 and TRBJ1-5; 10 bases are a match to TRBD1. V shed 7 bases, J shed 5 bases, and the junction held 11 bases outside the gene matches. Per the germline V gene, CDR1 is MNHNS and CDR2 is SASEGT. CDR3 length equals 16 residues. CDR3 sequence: CASTEPVGTGDQPQHF. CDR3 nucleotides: TGTGCCAGCACAGAACCGGTGGGGACAGGGGATCAGCCCCAGCATTTT.

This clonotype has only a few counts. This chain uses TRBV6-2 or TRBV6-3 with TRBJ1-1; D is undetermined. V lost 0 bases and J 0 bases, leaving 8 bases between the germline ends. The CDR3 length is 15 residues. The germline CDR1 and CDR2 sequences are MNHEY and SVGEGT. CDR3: CASSYSNRLNTEAFF. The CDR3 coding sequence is TGTGCCAGCAGTTACTCGAATAGGTTGAACACTGAAGCTTTCTTT.

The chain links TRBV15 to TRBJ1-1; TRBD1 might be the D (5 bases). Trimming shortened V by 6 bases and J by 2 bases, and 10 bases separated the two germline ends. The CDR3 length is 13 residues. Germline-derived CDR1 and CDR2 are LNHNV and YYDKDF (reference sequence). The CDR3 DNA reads TGTGCCACCAGAGCGAGGGGTAACACTGAAGCTTTCTTT. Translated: CATRARGNTEAFF. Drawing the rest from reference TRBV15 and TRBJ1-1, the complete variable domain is DAMVIQNPRYQVTQFGKPVTLSCSQTLNHNVMYWYQQKSSQAPKLLFHYYDKDFNNEADTPDNFQSRRPNTSFCFLDIRSPGLGDTAMYLCATRARGNTEAFFGQGTRLTVV.

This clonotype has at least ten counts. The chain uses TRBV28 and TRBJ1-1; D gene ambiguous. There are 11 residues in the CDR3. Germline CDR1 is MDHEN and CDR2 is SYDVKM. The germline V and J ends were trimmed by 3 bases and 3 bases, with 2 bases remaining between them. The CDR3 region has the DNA TGTGCCAGCAGTTTCCACACTGAAGCTTTCTTT. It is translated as CASSFHTEAFF.